In its sample, the clone carrying this T cell receptor (beta chain) was seen many times. Its antigen is not known. This record belongs to a study of T-cell reconstitution after alpha-beta-depleted transplantation in children. Study-level results: At one year after transplant, newly produced T cells mostly accounted for T-cell counts and diversity. Several patients had high TCRbeta diversity at day 60; it came from surviving recipient T cells and thymic progenitors. Several hundred expanded graft clones reportedly gave rise to the alpha-beta T cells present about two months after transplant.

The germline V and J ends were trimmed by 0 bases and 6 bases, with 13 bases remaining between them. This CDR3 is 15 amino acids long. Unique molecular identifiers tagged the TCRbeta library. TCRdb re-called the PCR reads through MiXCR, storing one row per CDR3 protein. Counted here are roughly 300,000 distinct CDR3 sequences, approximately 10% occurring once; the ten biggest clones make up about a quarter. This receptor was taken from a male patient aged 2 to 10 who had a stem cell transplant for chronic granulomatous disease, so the T cells may come from the graft donor. The chain employs TRBV12-3 or TRBV12-4 and TRBJ2-3; tentative D call: TRBD2 (5 bases). This specimen was peripheral blood, taken 180 days after TCRalphabeta/CD19-depleted stem cell transplant. The CDR3 here is CASSLANKGGDTQYF. DNA for the CDR3: TGTGCCAGCAGTTTAGCGAACAAGGGCGGGGATACGCAGTATTTT.